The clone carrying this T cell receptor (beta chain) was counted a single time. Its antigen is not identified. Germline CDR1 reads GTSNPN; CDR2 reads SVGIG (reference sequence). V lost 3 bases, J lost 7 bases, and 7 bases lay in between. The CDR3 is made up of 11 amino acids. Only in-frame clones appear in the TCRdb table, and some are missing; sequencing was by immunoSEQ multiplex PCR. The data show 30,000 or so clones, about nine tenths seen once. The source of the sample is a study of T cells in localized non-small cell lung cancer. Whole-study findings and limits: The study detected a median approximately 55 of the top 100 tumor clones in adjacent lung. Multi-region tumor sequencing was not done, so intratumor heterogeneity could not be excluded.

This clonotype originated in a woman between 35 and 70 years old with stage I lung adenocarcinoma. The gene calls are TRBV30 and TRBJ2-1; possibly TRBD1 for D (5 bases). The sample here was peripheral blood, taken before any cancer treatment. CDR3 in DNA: TGTGCCTGGAGCAGGGCTAATGAGCAGTTCTTC. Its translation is CAWSRANEQFF.